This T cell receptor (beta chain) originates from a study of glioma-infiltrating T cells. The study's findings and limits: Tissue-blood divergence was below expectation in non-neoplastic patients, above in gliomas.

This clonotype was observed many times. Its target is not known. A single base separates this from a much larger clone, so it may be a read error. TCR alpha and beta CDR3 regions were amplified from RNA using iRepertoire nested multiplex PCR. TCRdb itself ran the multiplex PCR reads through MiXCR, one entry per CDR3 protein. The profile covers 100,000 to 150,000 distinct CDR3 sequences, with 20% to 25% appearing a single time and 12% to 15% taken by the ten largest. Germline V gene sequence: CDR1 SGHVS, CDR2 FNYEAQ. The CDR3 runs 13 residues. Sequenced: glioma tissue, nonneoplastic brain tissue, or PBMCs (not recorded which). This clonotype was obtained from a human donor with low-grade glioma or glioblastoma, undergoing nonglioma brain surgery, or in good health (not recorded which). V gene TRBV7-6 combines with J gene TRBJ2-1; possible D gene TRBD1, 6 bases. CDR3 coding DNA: TGTGCCAGCCGCTTACTGGGGGCGAATGAGCAGTTCTTC. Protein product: CASRLLGANEQFF.